This TCR beta chain was captured in a study of cytotoxic CD8 clonotypes in ibrutinib-treated CLL. As for the study in general: Included were 11 to 12 relapsed/refractory and approximately 15 treatment-naive patients, of whom about 18 were IGHV unmutated.

This clone was detected only a few times. The data were produced by immunoSEQ multiplex PCR, yet TCRdb's version contains in-frame clones alone and is incomplete. The sample includes roughly 150,000 clones, 88% seen only once; the top ten take over 2.5%. Germline trimming cut 5 bases from V and 6 bases from J; bases unmatched to any gene: 8. The V gene's germline CDR1 is SEHNR and CDR2 FQNEAQ (reference sequence). This CDR3 has 15 amino acids. The V call is TRBV7-9, the J call TRBJ2-7, with 12 bases matching TRBD2. Source: PBMCs, taken at disease progression, from a patient treated with ibrutinib. This receptor was identified in a human donor with chronic lymphocytic leukemia. The CDR3 sequence: CASSQTSGSGSEQYF. The CDR3 DNA reads as TGTGCCAGCAGCCAGACTAGCGGGAGTGGCAGCGAGCAGTACTTC.